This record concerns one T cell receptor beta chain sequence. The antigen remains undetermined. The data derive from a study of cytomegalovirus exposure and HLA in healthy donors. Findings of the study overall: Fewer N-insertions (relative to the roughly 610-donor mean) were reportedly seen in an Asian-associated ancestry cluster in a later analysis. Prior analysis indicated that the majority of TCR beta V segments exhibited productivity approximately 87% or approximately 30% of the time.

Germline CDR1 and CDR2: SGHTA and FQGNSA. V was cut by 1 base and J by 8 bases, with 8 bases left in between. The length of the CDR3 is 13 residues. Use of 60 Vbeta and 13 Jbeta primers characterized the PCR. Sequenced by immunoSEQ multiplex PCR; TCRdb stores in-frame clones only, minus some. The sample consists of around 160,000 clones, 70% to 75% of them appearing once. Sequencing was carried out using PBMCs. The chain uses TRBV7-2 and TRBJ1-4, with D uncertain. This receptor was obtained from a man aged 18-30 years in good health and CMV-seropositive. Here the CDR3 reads CASSLGSREKLFF. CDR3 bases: TGTGCCAGCAGCTTAGGATCACGGGAAAAACTGTTTTTT.